The 18 T cell receptor beta chains given below trace back to one sample, sequenced in a study of blood T cell repertoires in COVID-19. Sequencing used immunoSEQ multiplex PCR; TCRdb keeps in-frame clones, though not all of them. The sample holds some 220,000 clones, 75% to 85% seen once. Sequenced: peripheral blood. These receptors came from a man aged 50-60 years with active or convalescent COVID-19.

This chain connects TRBV5-1 to TRBJ2-5; possible D gene TRBD2, 5 bases. The CDR3 spans 13 residues. Germline CDR1 is SGHRS and CDR2 is YFSETQ. The V and J ends lost 7 bases and 0 bases respectively, with 10 bases between them. This CDR3 reads CASSPGDQETQYF. In DNA, the CDR3 is TGCGCCAGCTCCCCCGGGGACCAAGAGACCCAGTACTTC. Supplemented by reference TRBV5-1 and TRBJ2-5, the full variable domain reads KAGVTQTPRYLIKTRGQQVTLSCSPISGHRSVSWYQQTPGQGLQFLFEYFSETQRNKGNFPGRFSGRQFSNSRSEMNVSTLELGDSALYLCASSPGDQETQYFGPGTRLLVL.

V is TRBV19 and J is TRBJ2-3; weak D call: TRBD1 (5 bases). This CDR3 has 16 residues. V lost 4 bases to trimming and J lost 2 bases, with 16 bases between them. CDR1 is LNHDA and CDR2 is SQIVND in the germline V gene (reference sequence). CDR3 residues: CASSNWGGRNTDTQYF. Here the CDR3 DNA reads TGTGCCAGTAGTAATTGGGGCGGCCGGAACACAGATACGCAGTATTTT.

The V call is TRBV18, the J call TRBJ1-5, with 7 bases matching TRBD1. J gave up 4 bases and V 1 base, and 4 bases lay outside the gene matches. The CDR3 totals 15 residues. CDR1 and CDR2 from the germline V gene are KGHSH and LQKENI. The CDR3 DNA is TGTGCCAGCTCACCACGCGAGGGGGCTAATCAGCCCCAGCATTTT. As protein: CASSPREGANQPQHF.

The chain carries TRBV6-5 and TRBJ1-1; TRBD1 might be the D (5 bases). Germline CDR1 is MNHEY and CDR2 is SVGAGI. This CDR3 contains 13 residues. V lost 5 bases to trimming and J lost 5 bases, with 12 bases between them. CDR3 region: CASSPSGGTEAFF. The DNA of the CDR3 is TGTGCCAGCAGTCCGAGCGGGGGAACTGAAGCTTTCTTT.

This clone was picked up a small number of times. Other DNA sequences in the sample encode the same CDR3. This chain links TRBV2 with TRBJ1-5; TRBD1 matches at 7 bases. The length of the CDR3 is 14 residues. V shed 1 base and J 7 bases; nucleotides not matched to a gene: 4. Germline CDR1 reads SNHLY; CDR2 reads FYNNEI. The CDR3 protein is CASSEGQGEQPQHF. CDR3 bases: TGTGCCAGCAGTGAAGGCCAGGGGGAACAGCCCCAGCATTTT.

The chain is built from TRBV28 and TRBJ1-2; the D gene is possibly TRBD1 (5 bases). Per germline, CDR1 MDHEN and CDR2 SYDVKM. This CDR3 region has 15 residues. V lost 6 bases and J 4 bases, leaving 18 bases between the germline ends. This CDR3 reads CASRYPGPGVYGYTF. The CDR3 DNA follows: TGTGCCAGCAGGTATCCGGGACCGGGGGTCTATGGCTACACCTTC.

This chain joins TRBV12-3 or TRBV12-4 and TRBJ1-1; D call uncertain. The ends were cut back, 0 bases at V and 8 bases at J, with 10 bases in the middle. The CDR3 contains 13 residues. In nucleotides, the CDR3 is TGTGCCAGCAGTTTAGCGGGTAGCTCCGAAGCTTTCTTT. Its protein product is CASSLAGSSEAFF.

The gene calls are TRBV6-2 or TRBV6-3 and TRBJ1-5, with 7 bases that match TRBD1. The CDR3 runs to 14 residues. The V segment lost 5 bases and the J segment 4 bases; nucleotides outside the gene matches: 5. Germline V lookup: CDR1 MNHEY, CDR2 SVGEGT. This CDR3 is CASSPGQLNQPQHF. The CDR3 DNA is TGTGCCAGCAGTCCGGGACAGTTAAATCAGCCCCAGCATTTT.

A few counts support this clone. J is TRBJ1-2 and V is TRBV3-1 (or the pseudogene TRBV3-2); D remains ambiguous. The CDR3 spans 15 residues. CDR1 and CDR2 from the germline V gene are LGHDT and YNNKEL (reference sequence). V lost 4 bases, J lost 5 bases, and 17 bases lay in between. The CDR3 spells CASSPTIRVRYGYTF. CDR3 bases: TGTGCCAGCAGCCCGACGATCCGGGTAAGGTATGGCTACACCTTC.

V usage is TRBV4-3 and J usage is TRBJ2-7; D might be TRBD2 (5 bases). Germline-derived CDR1 and CDR2 are LGHNA and YSLEER. CDR3 length: 17 residues. V shed 0 bases and J shed 2 bases, with 17 bases lying between them. Written as DNA, the CDR3 is TGCGCCAGCAGCCAAGATACCCCCGGGCGGGCGCCCTACGAGCAGTACTTC. Translated, it gives CASSQDTPGRAPYEQYF.

This chain joins TRBV3-1 (or the pseudogene TRBV3-2) and TRBJ1-1; D might be TRBD1 (6 bases). CDR1 LGHDT and CDR2 YNNKEL come from the germline V gene (reference sequence). The CDR3 loop spans 14 amino acids. V was shortened by 1 base and J by 6 bases, with 12 bases between the two germline ends. CDR3: CASSQAGVMAEAFF. CDR3 nucleotides: TGTGCCAGCAGCCAAGCAGGGGTCATGGCTGAAGCTTTCTTT.

The V gene is TRBV18, the J gene TRBJ1-4, with D perhaps matching TRBD1 (6 bases). The V gene's germline CDR1 is KGHSH and CDR2 LQKENI. The V gene lost 6 bases and the J gene lost 0 bases, with 20 bases spanning the gap. CDR3 length equals 18 residues. The CDR3 DNA is TGTGCCAGCTCCCAGGGGACACCCGAGCCTGCAACTAATGAAAAACTGTTTTTT. It translates to CASSQGTPEPATNEKLFF.

Only a few counts were recorded for this clone. The chain joins TRBV19 to TRBJ1-5; possibly TRBD1 for D (5 bases). The germline V and J ends were trimmed by 6 bases and 1 base, with 16 bases remaining between them. Germline V CDR1 and CDR2: LNHDA, SQIVND (reference sequence). The CDR3 loop spans 16 amino acids. The CDR3 coding sequence is TGTGCCAGTAGGGGCTATCCGGGGGGGAGCAATCAGCCCCAGCATTTT. This codes for CASRGYPGGSNQPQHF.

The V call is TRBV4-2, the J call TRBJ1-1; D uncertain. CDR1 is LGHNA and CDR2 is YNFKEQ in the germline V gene. This CDR3 contains 16 residues. V was shortened by 0 bases and J by 4 bases, with 15 bases between the two germline ends. The CDR3 protein is CASSQDHGVDATEAFF. CDR3 coding DNA: TGTGCCAGCAGCCAAGATCACGGGGTTGATGCCACTGAAGCTTTCTTT.

The chain uses TRBV7-9 and TRBJ2-5, with D possibly matching TRBD1 (6 bases). Looked up from germline, CDR1 is SEHNR and CDR2 is FQNEAQ (reference sequence). Trimming took off 1 base at V and 1 base at J, with 10 bases between the two ends. The CDR3 is 15 residues long. DNA for the CDR3: TGTGCCAGCAGCTTAGGGACAGCCTTCCAAGAGACCCAGTACTTC. Translated, it gives CASSLGTAFQETQYF.

This chain connects TRBV4-3 to TRBJ2-3; 7 positions agree with TRBD2. This CDR3 is built from 16 residues. CDR1 LGHNA and CDR2 YSLEER come from the germline V gene. After removal of 0 bases from V and 1 base from J, the junction contained 4 bases not matched to a gene. The CDR3 sequence: CASSQEERGGTDTQYF. The CDR3 DNA follows: TGCGCCAGCAGCCAAGAAGAGCGGGGTGGCACAGATACGCAGTATTTT.

The chain recombines TRBV2 with TRBJ1-5; D remains unclear. Per germline, CDR1 SNHLY and CDR2 FYNNEI. The ends were cut back, 6 bases at V and 0 bases at J, with 12 bases in the middle. The CDR3 length is 15 residues. DNA of the CDR3: TGTGCCAGCAGCCCCCCCGGAGTTAGCAATCAGCCCCAGCATTTT. Translation: CASSPPGVSNQPQHF.

This clone was counted between two and nine times. The rearrangement uses TRBV14 and TRBJ1-2, with D possibly TRBD1 on 5 matching bases. The CDR3 runs to 11 residues. Per germline, CDR1 SGHDN and CDR2 FVKESK. V was clipped by 3 bases and J by 13 bases, with 12 bases between them. The CDR3 bases are TGTGCCAGCAGCCAGTCGGGACTCCCCACCTTC. It yields the protein CASSQSGLPTF. Full variable domain (rest looked up from reference TRBV14 and TRBJ1-2): EAGVTQFPSHSVIEKGQTVTLRCDPISGHDNLYWYRRVMGKEIKFLLHFVKESKQDESGMPNNRFLAERTGGTYSTLKVQPAELEDSGVYFCASSQSGLPTFGSGTRLTVV.